This T cell receptor beta chain was sequenced during a study of Ad26.COV2.S vaccination and SARS-CoV-2 variants. Germline lookup yields CDR1 SGHNT and CDR2 YYREEE (reference sequence). V was shortened by 9 bases and J by 0 bases, with 13 bases between the two germline ends. The CDR3 loop spans 13 amino acids. On this clone: Its matching antigen is unknown.

Assay used: immunoSEQ multiplex PCR; TCRdb lists only in-frame clones, some missing. The repertoire has approximately 300,000 clones, approximately 80% of them found once; the top ten carry roughly 2%. Study results and caveats: The breadth of spike-specific CD8+ and CD4+ T cell responses after vaccination was reportedly substantial. Breadth measured for non-spike TCRs was similar across vaccine and placebo recipients.

Treatment denoted: approximately 18 received Ad26.COV2.S at low or high dose, single or two shots; 5 received placebo; per-sample allocation not given. Sampling was done on day 63 after the first vaccine or placebo injection. Cohort 1b enrolled adults aged 18-55 years in Boston. In the vaccine, an Ad26 vector expressed the SARS-CoV-2 spike of the Wuhan strain. This sequence was found in a person between 18 and 59 years old who received the Ad26.COV2.S COVID-19 vaccine or a placebo. The sample in question was peripheral blood, obtained in a trial of Ad26.COV2.S vaccine versus placebo. This rearrangement joins TRBV5-4 to TRBJ2-7, with D maybe TRBD1 (5 bases). For the CDR3, the DNA is TGTGCCATTTCGAGCAGGGTCTCCTACGAGCAGTACTTC. Its protein product is CAISSRVSYEQYF.